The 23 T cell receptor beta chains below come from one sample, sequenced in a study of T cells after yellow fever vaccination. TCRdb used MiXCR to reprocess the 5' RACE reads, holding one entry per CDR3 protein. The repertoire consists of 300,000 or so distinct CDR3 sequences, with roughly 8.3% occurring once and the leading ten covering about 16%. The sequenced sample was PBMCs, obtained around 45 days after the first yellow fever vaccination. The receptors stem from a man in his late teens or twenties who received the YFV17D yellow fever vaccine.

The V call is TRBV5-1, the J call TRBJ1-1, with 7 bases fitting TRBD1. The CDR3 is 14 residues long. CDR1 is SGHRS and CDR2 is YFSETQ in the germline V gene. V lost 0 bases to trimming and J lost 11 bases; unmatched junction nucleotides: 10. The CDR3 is CASSLESGGPTAFF. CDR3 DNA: TGCGCCAGCAGCTTGGAGTCAGGGGGGCCCACGGCTTTCTTT.

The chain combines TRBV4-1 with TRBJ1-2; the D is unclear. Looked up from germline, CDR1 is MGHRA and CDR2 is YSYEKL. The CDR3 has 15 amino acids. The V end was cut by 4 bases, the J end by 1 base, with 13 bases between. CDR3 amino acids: CASSPEGRSNYGYTF. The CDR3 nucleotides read TGCGCCAGCAGCCCCGAAGGCAGGAGTAACTATGGCTACACCTTC.

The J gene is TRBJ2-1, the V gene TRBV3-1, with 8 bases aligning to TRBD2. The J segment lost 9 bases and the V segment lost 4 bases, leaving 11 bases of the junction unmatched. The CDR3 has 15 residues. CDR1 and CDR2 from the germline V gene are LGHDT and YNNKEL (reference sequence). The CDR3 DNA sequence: TGTGCCAGCAGCCCCGGGAATAGGGGACTAGGTGAGCAGTTCTTC. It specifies CASSPGNRGLGEQFF.

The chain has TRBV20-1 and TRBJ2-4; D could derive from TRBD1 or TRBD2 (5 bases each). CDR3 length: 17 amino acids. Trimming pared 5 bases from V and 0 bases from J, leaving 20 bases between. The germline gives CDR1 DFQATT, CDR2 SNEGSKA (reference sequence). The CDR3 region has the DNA TGCAGTGCTCGAAGGGGACGTGTGAATCTAGCCAAAAACATTCAGTACTTC. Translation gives CSARRGRVNLAKNIQYF.

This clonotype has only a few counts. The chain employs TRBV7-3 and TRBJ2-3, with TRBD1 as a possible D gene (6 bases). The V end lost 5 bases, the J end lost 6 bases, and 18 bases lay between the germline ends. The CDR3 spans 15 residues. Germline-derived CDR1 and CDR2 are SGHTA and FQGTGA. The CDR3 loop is CASSVTGTSGDTQYF. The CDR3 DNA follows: TGTGCCAGCAGCGTGACCGGGACAAGCGGTGATACGCAGTATTTT.

The CDR3, as DNA: TGTGTCACCAACGAAGTGTCGGCTTCTAACTATGGCTACACCTTC. Amino acid sequence: CVTNEVSASNYGYTF. The genes are TRBV5-4 and TRBJ1-2; no clear D. The length of the CDR3 is 15 residues. Germline CDR1 reads SGHNT; CDR2 reads YYREEE (reference sequence).

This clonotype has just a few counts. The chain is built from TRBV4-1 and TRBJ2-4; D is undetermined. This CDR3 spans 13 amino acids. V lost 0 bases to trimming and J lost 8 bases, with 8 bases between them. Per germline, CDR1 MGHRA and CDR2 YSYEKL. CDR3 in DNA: TGCGCCAGCAGCCAAGACGAGTTGGACATTCAGTACTTC. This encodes CASSQDELDIQYF.

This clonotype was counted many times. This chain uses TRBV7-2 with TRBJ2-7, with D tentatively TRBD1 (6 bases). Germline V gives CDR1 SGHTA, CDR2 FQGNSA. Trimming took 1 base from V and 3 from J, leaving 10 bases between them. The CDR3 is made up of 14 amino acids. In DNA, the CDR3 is TGTGCCAGCAGCTTAGAAAGGGGGTACTACGAGCAGTACGTC. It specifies CASSLERGYYEQYV.

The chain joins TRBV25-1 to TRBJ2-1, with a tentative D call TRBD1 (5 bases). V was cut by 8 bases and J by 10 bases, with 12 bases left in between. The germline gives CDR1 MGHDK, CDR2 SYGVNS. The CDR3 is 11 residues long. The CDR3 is CASSSGLEQFF. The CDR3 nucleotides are TGTGCCAGCTCTTCAGGGCTGGAGCAGTTCTTC. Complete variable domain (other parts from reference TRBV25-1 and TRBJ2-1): EADIYQTPRYLVIGTGKKITLECSQTMGHDKMYWYQQDPGMELHLIHYSYGVNSTEKGDLSSESTVSRIRTEHFPLTLESARPSHTSQYLCASSSGLEQFFGPGTRLTVL.

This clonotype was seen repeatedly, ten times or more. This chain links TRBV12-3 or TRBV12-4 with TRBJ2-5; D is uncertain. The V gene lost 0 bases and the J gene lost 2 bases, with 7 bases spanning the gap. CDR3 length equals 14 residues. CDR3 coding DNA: TGTGCCAGCAGTTTAGCGGCAGCTCAAGAGACCCAGTACTTC. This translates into CASSLAAAQETQYF.

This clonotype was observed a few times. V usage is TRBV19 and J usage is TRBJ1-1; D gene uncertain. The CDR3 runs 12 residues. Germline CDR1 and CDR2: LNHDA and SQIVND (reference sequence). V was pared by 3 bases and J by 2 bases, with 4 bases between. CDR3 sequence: CASSMTNTEAFF. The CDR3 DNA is TGTGCCAGTAGTATGACTAACACTGAAGCTTTCTTT.

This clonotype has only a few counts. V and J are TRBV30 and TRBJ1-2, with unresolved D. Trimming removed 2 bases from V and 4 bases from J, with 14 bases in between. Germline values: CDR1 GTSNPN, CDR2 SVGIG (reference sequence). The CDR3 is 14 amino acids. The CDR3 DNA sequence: TGTGCCTGGAGTAGGGAGGTGTCTTTCTATGGCTACACCTTC. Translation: CAWSREVSFYGYTF.

CDR3 sequence (DNA): TGTGCCAGCAGCCCCGTCGGGGAGGCCATCCAGTCCCAAGAGACCCAGTACTTC. Translated: CASSPVGEAIQSQETQYF. The chain uses TRBV5-4 and TRBJ2-5, with D possibly matching TRBD2 (6 bases). Trimming removed 4 bases from V and 1 base from J, with 23 bases in between. The CDR3 covers 18 residues. Germline assignment: CDR1 SGHNT and CDR2 YYREEE (reference sequence).

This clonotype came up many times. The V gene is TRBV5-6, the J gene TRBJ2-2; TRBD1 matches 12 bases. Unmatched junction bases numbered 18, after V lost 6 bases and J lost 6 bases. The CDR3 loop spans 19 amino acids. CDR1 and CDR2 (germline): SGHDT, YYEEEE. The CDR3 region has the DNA TGTGCCAGCATGGCGTGGGGACAGGGGGCGAGCAGGTACGCCGGGGAGCTGTTTTTT. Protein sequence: CASMAWGQGASRYAGELFF. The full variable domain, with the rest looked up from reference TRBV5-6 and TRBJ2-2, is DAGVTQSPTHLIKTRGQQVTLRCSPKSGHDTVSWYQQALGQGPQFIFQYYEEEERQRGNFPDRFSGHQFPNYSSELNVNALLLGDSALYLCASMAWGQGASRYAGELFFGEGSRLTVL.

The CDR3 DNA follows: TGCAGTGCCCCGACAGCCTATAATTCACCCCTCCACTTT. This codes for CSAPTAYNSPLHF. The chain has TRBV20-1 and TRBJ1-6; the D gene is possibly TRBD1 (5 bases). Germline V gene data show CDR1 as DFQATT and CDR2 as SNEGSKA (reference sequence). Trimming pared 6 bases from V and 2 bases from J, leaving 8 bases between. This CDR3 is built from 13 residues.

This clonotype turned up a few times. The DNA for the CDR3 is TGCAGTGCTAGGGGTAGCGGGGGCTACGAGCAGTACTTC. Translated, it gives CSARGSGGYEQYF. The chain joins TRBV20-1 to TRBJ2-7; 9 bases agree with TRBD2. V lost 3 bases to trimming and J lost 3 bases; unmatched junction nucleotides: 3. The CDR3 runs 13 residues. Germline lookup yields CDR1 DFQATT and CDR2 SNEGSKA (reference sequence).

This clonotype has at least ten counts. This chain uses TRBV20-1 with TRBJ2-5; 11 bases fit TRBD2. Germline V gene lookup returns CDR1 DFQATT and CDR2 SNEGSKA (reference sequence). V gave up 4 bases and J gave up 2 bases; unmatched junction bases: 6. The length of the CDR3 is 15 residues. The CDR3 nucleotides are TGCAGTGCTATCTCGACTAGCGGGGCGCAAGAGACCCAGTACTTC. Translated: CSAISTSGAQETQYF.

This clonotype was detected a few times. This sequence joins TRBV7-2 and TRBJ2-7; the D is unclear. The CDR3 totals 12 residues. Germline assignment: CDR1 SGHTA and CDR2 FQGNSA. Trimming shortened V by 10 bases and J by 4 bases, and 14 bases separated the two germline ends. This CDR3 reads CATSKVGYEQYF. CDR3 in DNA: TGTGCCACCTCCAAGGTTGGGTACGAGCAGTACTTC.

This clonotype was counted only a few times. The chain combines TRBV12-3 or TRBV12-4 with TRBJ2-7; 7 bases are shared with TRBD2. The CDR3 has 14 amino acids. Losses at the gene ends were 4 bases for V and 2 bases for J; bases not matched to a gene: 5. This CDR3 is CASSWGGVAYEQYV. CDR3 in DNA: TGTGCCAGCAGTTGGGGAGGGGTGGCCTACGAGCAGTACGTC.

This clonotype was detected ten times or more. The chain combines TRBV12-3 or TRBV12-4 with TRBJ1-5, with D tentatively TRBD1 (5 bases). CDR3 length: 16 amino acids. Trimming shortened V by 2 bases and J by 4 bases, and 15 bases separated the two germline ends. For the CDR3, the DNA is TGTGCCAGCAGTTTAACTCTAAACGGGGGGAATCAGCCCCAGCATTTT. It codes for CASSLTLNGGNQPQHF.

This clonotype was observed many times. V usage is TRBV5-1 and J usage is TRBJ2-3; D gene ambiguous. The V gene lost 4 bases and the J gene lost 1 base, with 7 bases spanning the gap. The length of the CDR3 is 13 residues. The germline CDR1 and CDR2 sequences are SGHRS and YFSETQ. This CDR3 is CASSEPGTDTQYF. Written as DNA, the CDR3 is TGCGCCAGCAGCGAACCAGGCACAGATACGCAGTATTTT.

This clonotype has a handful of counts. CDR3 protein: CASGLPREFGELFF. The CDR3 DNA is TGTGCTAGTGGTTTGCCCAGGGAGTTCGGGGAGCTGTTTTTT. V usage is TRBV12-5 and J usage is TRBJ2-2, with D perhaps TRBD1 or TRBD2 (5 bases each). V was cut by 2 bases and J by 7 bases, with 11 bases left in between. Germline-derived CDR1 and CDR2 are LGHNT and FRNRAP. The CDR3 has 14 amino acids.

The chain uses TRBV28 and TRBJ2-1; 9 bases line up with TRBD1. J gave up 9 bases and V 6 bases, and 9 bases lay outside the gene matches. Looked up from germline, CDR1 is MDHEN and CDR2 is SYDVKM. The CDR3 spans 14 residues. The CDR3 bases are TGTGCCAGCAGAACGGGACAGGGACACGGTGAGCAGTTCTTC. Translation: CASRTGQGHGEQFF.